This note documents a single T cell receptor beta chain sequence. This clonotype was seen more than once but under ten times. No antigen is known for it. Base qualities were left out, and no much larger clone turns up one base away. These data belong to a study of T cells after yellow fever vaccination (dated by TCRdb to the late 2010s). Some background on the complete study: The SMART-Seq v4 Ultra Low Input RNA kit was used to prepare libraries from fractions with low cell numbers. Bulk TCR alpha and beta repertoires were sequenced longitudinally to track T-cell clones before and after primary and booster YFV17D yellow fever vaccination. Two healthy male donors made up the cohort, one aged 18 to 29 years and the other aged 30 to 39 years. Bulk PBMC replicates and cell subsets were isolated from blood drawn at multiple timepoints before and after both primary and secondary immunization. Results and caveats for the whole study, not just this receptor: The secondary T-cell response was found to be weaker but faster than the primary response, with a peak reached on day 5 rather than on day 15. Most clones expanded after primary vaccination (about 96% of CD4 and roughly 90% of CD8) were re-detected after the booster, suggesting that broad memory maintenance occurred. Computational filtering was needed because FACS-sorted repertoires could contain abundant contaminating clonotypes from the bulk population. A small share of clonotypes was detected in both CD4 and CD8 compartments, with the overlap likely arising from convergent recombination. Because the study included only a couple of donors, the extent to which the findings can be generalized is limited.

In the germline V gene, CDR1 corresponds to SGHRS and CDR2 to YFSETQ. V lost 4 bases and J lost 6 bases, and the count of bases not matched to a germline gene is 8. Reading from cysteine to phenylalanine, the CDR3 counts 17 amino acids. Kept here is only the CDR3 DNA, which spans 51 bases and is read in frame from base 1. Sample treatment or condition, as interpreted from the label and publication: live attenuated yellow fever vaccine strain. At each blood-draw timepoint, two biological replicates of bulk PBMCs were obtained. PBMCs were isolated from peripheral blood using a standard Ficoll-Paque protocol. RNA was extracted with TriZol from bulk PBMCs, CD4 and CD8 fractions, and dextramer-positive and dextramer-negative fractions. Synthesis of TCR cDNA relied on 5'RACE template switching, a step that introduced a universal primer site along with unique molecular identifiers. Priming of cDNA synthesis was performed from both the TCR alpha and TCR beta constant segments. Library amplification involved two PCR steps, and the second step added sample barcodes and sequencing adapters. Sequencing of the libraries was done on either Illumina HiSeq 2500 (2x100 bp) or NovaSeq (2x150 bp). Concerning the study's data processing: Reads were demultiplexed and collapsed into UMI consensus sequences with MIGEC, and V(D)J alignment was performed with MiXCR. Using edgeR on replicate PBMC samples, clonotypes were called vaccine-responding if FDR was below 0.01 and the log2 fold change was above 5 up to day 15. CD4 or CD8 identity was assigned to each bulk clonotype according to whether the clonotype was present at higher abundance in the sequenced CD4 repertoire or the sequenced CD8 repertoire. TCRdb's own reprocessing of the public reads used fastp at Q25 and MiXCR and kept productive beta chains. Rows with one shared CDR3 protein collapse into an entry with the most common genes and DNA. None of the V and J calls come from the authors' own analysis; TCRdb made them. The sample table shows hundreds of thousands of distinct CDR3 sequences, and approximately 15% are seen once. More than 13% of the sample comes from the top ten.

The receptor was isolated from a man aged 25 to 40 who received the YFV17D yellow fever vaccine. This receptor chain uses TRBV5-1 and TRBJ2-2, and 14 junctional nucleotides match TRBD2. The specimen was PBMCs, collected on the day of the yellow fever booster vaccination. The sequence in DNA is TGCGCCAGCAGCACCCGACTAGCGGGAGGGCCCGCCGGGGAGCTGTTTTTT. It codes for CASSTRLAGGPAGELFF.